This entry lists 19 T cell receptor beta chains sequenced from one sample in a study of T cells in Graves' hyperthyroidism and ophthalmopathy. RNA transcripts were the template for amplifying TCR beta CDR3 regions. A set of HTBI primers served as the primers for a first-round RT-PCR of the TCR CDR3. Via MiXCR, TCRdb re-called the multiplex PCR reads, giving one row per CDR3 protein. The table has fewer than 350,000 distinct CDR3 sequences, roughly 15% seen once. The sequencing sample was made of blood. These receptors came from a woman aged 50 to 60 with Graves' hyperthyroidism that later progressed to Graves' ophthalmopathy.

This clonotype has more than one count but fewer than ten. The CDR3: CASSASLIYGYTF. The CDR3 bases are TGTGCCAGCAGCGCCTCTCTGATCTATGGCTACACCTTC. The chain employs TRBV9 and TRBJ1-2, with D unresolved. Germline CDR1 reads SGDLS; CDR2 reads YYNGEE. Trimming removed 3 bases at V and 4 bases at J, with 10 bases between. CDR3 length: 13 amino acids.

This chain uses TRBV20-1 with TRBJ1-3, with TRBD1 identical over 7 bases. The CDR3 has 16 residues. Germline loops: CDR1 DFQATT, CDR2 SNEGSKA (reference sequence). Trimming at V came to 4 bases and at J to 2 bases, leaving 11 bases not matched to a gene. CDR3: CSANPLEGAAGNTIYF. As DNA, the CDR3 is TGCAGTGCTAACCCCCTGGAGGGGGCAGCTGGAAACACCATATATTTT.

This clonotype was counted ten times or more. The gene calls are TRBV5-1 and TRBJ2-4, with 12 bases that match TRBD2. CDR3 size: 18 residues. Germline V CDR1 and CDR2: SGHRS, YFSETQ. Trimming removed 3 bases from V and 7 bases from J; junction bases left unmatched: 14. The CDR3 DNA is TGCGCCAGCAGCTCCTCAGCTAGCGGGAGGGCCGTGGGTAACATTCAGTACTTC. Amino acid sequence: CASSSSASGRAVGNIQYF.

This clonotype came up a few times. The gene calls are TRBV6-1 and TRBJ2-3; the match to TRBD1 covers 11 bases. The germline CDR1 and CDR2 sequences are MNHNS and SASEGT. This CDR3 spans 15 amino acids. J was trimmed by 4 bases and V by 5 bases; bases with no gene match: 5. This CDR3 is CASSQPGQGADTQYF. In DNA, the CDR3 is TGTGCCAGCAGTCAGCCGGGACAGGGGGCAGATACGCAGTATTTT.

This clonotype came up a few times. V usage is TRBV4-1 and J usage is TRBJ2-5; 11 bases agree with TRBD2. From germline, CDR1 is MGHRA and CDR2 YSYEKL. V shed 2 bases, J shed 4 bases, and the junction held 3 bases outside the gene matches. The CDR3 totals 15 residues. The CDR3, as DNA: TGCGCCAGCAGCCAAACAGGGACTAGCGGAGAGACCCAGTACTTC. Protein sequence: CASSQTGTSGETQYF.

This clonotype came up many times. The V and J genes are TRBV28 and TRBJ1-4; D perhaps matches TRBD1 (5 bases). Trimming removed 5 bases at V and 3 bases at J, with 13 bases between. The CDR3 is 15 amino acids. Germline values: CDR1 MDHEN, CDR2 SYDVKM. DNA for the CDR3: TGTGCCAGCAGTCCTAGCGGGACTGCTAATGAAAAACTGTTTTTT. Translating gives CASSPSGTANEKLFF.

This clonotype has ten or more counts. This rearrangement joins TRBV6-1 to TRBJ2-7, with 8 bases fitting TRBD2. This CDR3 comprises 14 residues. The germline CDR1 and CDR2 sequences are MNHNS and SASEGT. Germline trimming cut 5 bases from V and 4 bases from J; bases unmatched to any gene: 7. CDR3 sequence reads: CASSIAGLSYEQYF. The CDR3 nucleotides are TGTGCCAGCAGTATAGCGGGACTTAGTTACGAGCAGTACTTC.

This clonotype was observed many times. The CDR3 spells CASSPPGTQPQHF. Written as DNA, the CDR3 is TGTGCCAGCTCACCACCTGGAACTCAGCCCCAGCATTTT. J is TRBJ1-5 and V is TRBV18, with unresolved D. With 0 bases removed from V and 6 bases from J, the gap between germline ends came to 6 bases. Per the germline V gene, CDR1 is KGHSH and CDR2 is LQKENI. The CDR3 runs to 13 residues.

This clonotype was counted many times. The chain couples TRBV7-9 to TRBJ1-5; the D gene is possibly TRBD1 (6 bases). The germline V and J ends were trimmed by 4 bases and 6 bases, with 19 bases remaining between them. Germline CDR1 SEHNR, CDR2 FQNEAQ (reference sequence). The CDR3 has 16 amino acids. CDR3: CASSSTGSLLGQPQHF. The DNA for the CDR3 is TGTGCCAGCAGCTCTACAGGGAGTTTGTTGGGTCAGCCCCAGCATTTT.

To note about this clonotype: This sequence may be a read error, since a much larger clone differs from it by one base. The genes are TRBV2 and TRBJ2-7; perhaps TRBD1 as D (5 bases). Germline V gene data show CDR1 as SNHLY and CDR2 as FYNNEI. Trimming removed 7 bases from V and 3 bases from J, with 10 bases in between. There are 12 residues in the CDR3. This CDR3 is CASTGARYEQYF. The CDR3 DNA follows: TGTGCCAGCACTGGGGCCCGCTACGAGCAGTACTTC.

To note about this clonotype: Possible read error: a much larger clone is one base away. J is TRBJ1-1 and V is TRBV6-1; D possibly corresponds to TRBD1 (6 bases). Germline CDR1 is MNHNS and CDR2 is SASEGT. The CDR3 is 15 residues long. V shed 4 bases and J shed 1 base, with 13 bases lying between them. The CDR3 region has the DNA TGTGCCAGCAGTGCAGCCCGGACAGAGAACACTGAAGCTTTCTTT. The encoded protein is CASSAARTENTEAFF.

The V call is TRBV12-3 or TRBV12-4, the J call TRBJ2-6; weak D call: TRBD1 (6 bases). The CDR3 is 16 amino acids. V was pared by 4 bases and J by 2 bases, with 12 bases between. The CDR3 is CASSSQGWAGANVLTF. The CDR3 DNA is TGTGCCAGCAGTTCGCAGGGGTGGGCTGGGGCCAACGTCCTGACTTTC.

There are many counts of this clonotype. The CDR3 protein is CASRYSGTGHYGYTF. CDR3 in DNA: TGTGCCAGCAGGTACTCCGGGACAGGGCACTATGGCTACACCTTC. The V gene is TRBV28, the J gene TRBJ1-2; the match to TRBD1 covers 9 bases. Germline assignment: CDR1 MDHEN and CDR2 SYDVKM. J gave up 3 bases and V 6 bases, and 8 bases lay outside the gene matches. This CDR3 comprises 15 residues.

This clonotype was seen ten or more times. The rearrangement uses TRBV14 and TRBJ2-2; D unresolved. Germline CDR1 is SGHDN and CDR2 is FVKESK. This CDR3 comprises 13 residues. Between the trimmed V and J ends, which lost 3 bases and 6 bases, there was a span of 8 bases. CDR3 amino acids: CASSQLVSGELFF. The CDR3 DNA reads TGTGCCAGCAGCCAGCTTGTGTCCGGGGAGCTGTTTTTT.

This clonotype has at least ten counts. CDR3 coding DNA: TGTGCCAGCAGGATTAAAACCTACGAGCAGTACTTC. This codes for CASRIKTYEQYF. The chain combines TRBV6-1 with TRBJ2-7; unclear D gene. V was trimmed by 6 bases and J by 2 bases, leaving 8 bases between them. In germline, CDR1 is MNHNS, CDR2 SASEGT. The CDR3 is 12 residues long.

The chain is built from TRBV5-1 and TRBJ2-5, with 7 bases fitting TRBD2. This CDR3 has 21 amino acids. The J segment lost 0 bases and the V segment lost 4 bases, leaving 24 bases of the junction unmatched. Germline CDR1 and CDR2: SGHRS and YFSETQ. The CDR3 nucleotides are TGCGCCAGCAGCCCTGGGAGGGGAGCGGGGTCCTATATCGTTAACCAAGAGACCCAGTACTTC. This gives the protein CASSPGRGAGSYIVNQETQYF.

This clonotype was detected a few times. The chain carries TRBV19 and TRBJ1-6; a weak D match, TRBD1 (6 bases). The CDR3 runs 14 residues. Germline V gives CDR1 LNHDA, CDR2 SQIVND (reference sequence). V was cut by 6 bases and J by 9 bases, with 15 bases left in between. In DNA form, the CDR3 reads TGTGCCAGTAGGCATGAGGGGGAAGGTTCACCCCTCCACTTT. Translated: CASRHEGEGSPLHF. The full variable domain, completed using reference TRBV19 and TRBJ1-6, is DGGITQSPKYLFRKEGQNVTLSCEQNLNHDAMYWYRQDPGQGLRLIYYSQIVNDFQKGDIAEGYSVSREKKESFPLTVTSAQKNPTAFYLCASRHEGEGSPLHFGNGTRLTVT.

This clonotype occurred a few times. The chain links TRBV6-1 to TRBJ1-1; 12 bases match TRBD1. The V segment lost 5 bases and the J segment 8 bases; nucleotides outside the gene matches: 15. The germline CDR1 and CDR2 sequences are MNHNS and SASEGT. The CDR3 has 17 residues. The CDR3 loop is CASSYDPGTGGDEEAFF. CDR3 DNA: TGTGCCAGCAGTTACGACCCTGGGACAGGGGGCGATGAAGAAGCTTTCTTT.

The sample holds many counts of this clonotype. V gene TRBV5-1 combines with J gene TRBJ1-6; D is undetermined. The CDR3 runs 13 residues. The germline V gene has CDR1 SGHRS and CDR2 YFSETQ. The V gene lost 5 bases and the J gene lost 0 bases, with 3 bases spanning the gap. In nucleotides, the CDR3 is TGCGCCAGCAGTGGCTCCTATAATTCACCCCTCCACTTT. This codes for CASSGSYNSPLHF.